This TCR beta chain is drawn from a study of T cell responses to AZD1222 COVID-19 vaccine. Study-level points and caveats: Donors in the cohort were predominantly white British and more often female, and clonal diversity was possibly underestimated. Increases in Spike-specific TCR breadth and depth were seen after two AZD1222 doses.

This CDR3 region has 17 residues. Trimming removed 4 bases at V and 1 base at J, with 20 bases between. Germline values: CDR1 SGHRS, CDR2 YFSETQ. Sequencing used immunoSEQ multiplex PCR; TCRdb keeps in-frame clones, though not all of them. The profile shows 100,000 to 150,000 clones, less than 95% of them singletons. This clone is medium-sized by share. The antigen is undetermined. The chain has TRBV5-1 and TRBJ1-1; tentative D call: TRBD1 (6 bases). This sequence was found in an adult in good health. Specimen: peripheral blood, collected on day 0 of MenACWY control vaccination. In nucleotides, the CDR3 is TGCGCCAGCAGCGCGAACAGGGTGGGAAAGCCGAACACTGAAGCTTTCTTT. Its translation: CASSANRVGKPNTEAFF.